This paragraph covers one T cell receptor (beta chain) sequence. Its antigen is not identified. Mismatch with germline at one junction end may stem from a read error. Each PCR had synthetic TCR analog templates added to it as a spike-in. The method was immunoSEQ multiplex PCR; TCRdb's version includes in-frame clones alone and lacks a portion of them. The repertoire holds around 93,000 clones, with 75% to 90% as singletons. These data are taken from a study of PD-L1 blockade in urothelial cancer. At the level of the study: It was at some point between 2013 and 2014 that patients started atezolizumab at 1,200 mg intravenously every 3 weeks. General observations from the study: Better survival was forecast by a pretreatment blood TCR clonality below the median.

Noted time point: peripheral blood 6 weeks after treatment start. Patients in the study were battling locally advanced or metastatic urothelial carcinoma. The CDR3 consists of 14 residues. Germline assignment: CDR1 SNHLY and CDR2 FYNNEI. This receptor was taken from a man aged 70 or older with urothelial cancer. The V and J genes are TRBV2 and TRBJ2-7, with D perhaps matching TRBD1 (6 bases). The material was PBMCs, obtained around atezolizumab (anti-PD-L1) treatment. The CDR3 coding sequence is TGTGCCAGCAAGGGGGACCTCGCCCTGGGGGAGCAGTACTTT. Translated, it gives CASKGDLALGEQYF.